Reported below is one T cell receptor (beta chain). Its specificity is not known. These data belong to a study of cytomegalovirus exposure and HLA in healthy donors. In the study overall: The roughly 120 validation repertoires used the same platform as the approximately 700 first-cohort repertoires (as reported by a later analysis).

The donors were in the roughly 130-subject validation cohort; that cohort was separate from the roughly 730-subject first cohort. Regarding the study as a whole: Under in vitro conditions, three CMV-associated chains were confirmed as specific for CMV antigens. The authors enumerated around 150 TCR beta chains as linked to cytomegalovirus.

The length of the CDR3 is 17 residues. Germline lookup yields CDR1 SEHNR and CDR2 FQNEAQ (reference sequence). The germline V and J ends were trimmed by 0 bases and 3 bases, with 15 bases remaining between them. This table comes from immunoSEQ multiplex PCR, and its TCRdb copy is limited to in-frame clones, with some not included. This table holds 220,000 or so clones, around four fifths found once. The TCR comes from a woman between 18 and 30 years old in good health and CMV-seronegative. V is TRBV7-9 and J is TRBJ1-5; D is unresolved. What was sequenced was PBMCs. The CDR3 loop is CASSLARPLEDNQPQHF. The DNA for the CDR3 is TGTGCCAGCAGCTTAGCCCGGCCACTGGAGGACAATCAGCCCCAGCATTTT.